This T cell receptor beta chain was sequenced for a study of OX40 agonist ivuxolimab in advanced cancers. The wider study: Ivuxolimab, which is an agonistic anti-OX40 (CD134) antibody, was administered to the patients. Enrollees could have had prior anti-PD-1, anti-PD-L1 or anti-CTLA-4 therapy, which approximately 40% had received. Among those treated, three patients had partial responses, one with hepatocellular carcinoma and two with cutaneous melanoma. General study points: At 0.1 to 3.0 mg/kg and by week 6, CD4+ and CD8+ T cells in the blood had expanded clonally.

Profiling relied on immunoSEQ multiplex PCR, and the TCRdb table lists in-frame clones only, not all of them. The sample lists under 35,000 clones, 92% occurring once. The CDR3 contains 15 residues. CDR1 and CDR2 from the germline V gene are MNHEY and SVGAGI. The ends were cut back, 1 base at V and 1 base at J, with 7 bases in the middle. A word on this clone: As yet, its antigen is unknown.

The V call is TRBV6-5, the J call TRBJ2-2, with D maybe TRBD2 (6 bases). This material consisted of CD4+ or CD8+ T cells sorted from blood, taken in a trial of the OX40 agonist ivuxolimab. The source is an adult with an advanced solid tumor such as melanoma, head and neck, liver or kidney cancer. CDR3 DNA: TGTGCCAGCAGTTACTTGCGGGAGAACACCGGGGAGCTGTTTTTT. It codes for CASSYLRENTGELFF.